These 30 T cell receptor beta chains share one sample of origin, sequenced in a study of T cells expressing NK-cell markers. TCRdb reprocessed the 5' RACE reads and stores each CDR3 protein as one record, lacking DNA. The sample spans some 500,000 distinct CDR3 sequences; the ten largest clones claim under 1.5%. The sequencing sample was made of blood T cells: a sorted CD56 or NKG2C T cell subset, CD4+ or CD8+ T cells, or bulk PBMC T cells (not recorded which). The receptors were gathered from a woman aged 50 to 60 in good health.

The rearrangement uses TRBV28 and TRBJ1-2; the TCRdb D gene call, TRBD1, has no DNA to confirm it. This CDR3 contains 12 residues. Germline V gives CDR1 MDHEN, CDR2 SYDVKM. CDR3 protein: CATGSRGHGYTF.

This CDR3 is CSAIGSGSGNTIYF. The chain couples TRBV20-1 to TRBJ1-3. Germline V lookup: CDR1 DFQATT, CDR2 SNEGSKA (reference sequence). This CDR3 contains 14 residues.

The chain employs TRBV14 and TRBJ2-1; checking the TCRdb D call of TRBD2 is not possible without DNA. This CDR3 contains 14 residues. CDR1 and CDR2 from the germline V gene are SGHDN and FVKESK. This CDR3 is CASSPRLVSNEQFF.

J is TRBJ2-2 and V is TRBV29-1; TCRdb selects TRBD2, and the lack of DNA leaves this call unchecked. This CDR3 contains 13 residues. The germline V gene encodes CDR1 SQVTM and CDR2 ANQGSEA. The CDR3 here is CSVGGLVSGELFF.

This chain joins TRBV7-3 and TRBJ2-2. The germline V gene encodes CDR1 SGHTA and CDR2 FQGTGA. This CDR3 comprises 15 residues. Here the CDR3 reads CASSPGSGHTGELFF.

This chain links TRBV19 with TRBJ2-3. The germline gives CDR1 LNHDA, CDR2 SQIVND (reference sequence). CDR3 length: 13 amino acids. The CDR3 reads CASSGSGGDTQYF.

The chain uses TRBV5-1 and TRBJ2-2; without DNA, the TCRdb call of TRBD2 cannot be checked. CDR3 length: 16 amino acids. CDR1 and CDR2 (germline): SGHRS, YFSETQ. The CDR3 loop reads CASSFRLAGTPGELFF.

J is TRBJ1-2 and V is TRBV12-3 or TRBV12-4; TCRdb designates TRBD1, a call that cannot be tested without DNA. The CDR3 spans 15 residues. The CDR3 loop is CASSLEGQGRFGYTF.

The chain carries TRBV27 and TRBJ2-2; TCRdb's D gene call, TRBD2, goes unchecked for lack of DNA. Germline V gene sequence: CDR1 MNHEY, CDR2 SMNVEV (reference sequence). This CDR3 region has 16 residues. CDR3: CASPRGWEGRCGELFF.

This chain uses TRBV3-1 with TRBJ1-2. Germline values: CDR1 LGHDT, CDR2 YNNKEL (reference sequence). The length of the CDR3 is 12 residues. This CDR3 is CASSLGNYGYTF. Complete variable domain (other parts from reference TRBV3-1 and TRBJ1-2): DTAVSQTPKYLVTQMGNDKSIKCEQNLGHDTMYWYKQDSKKFLKIMFSYNNKELIINETVPNRFSPKSPDKAHLNLHINSLELGDSAVYFCASSLGNYGYTFGSGTRLTVV.

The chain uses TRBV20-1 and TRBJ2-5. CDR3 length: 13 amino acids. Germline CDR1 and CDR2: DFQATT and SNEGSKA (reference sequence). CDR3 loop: CSARKPMGEATYF.

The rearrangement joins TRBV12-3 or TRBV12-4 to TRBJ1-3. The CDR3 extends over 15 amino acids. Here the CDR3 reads CASRAQTLAGNTIYF.

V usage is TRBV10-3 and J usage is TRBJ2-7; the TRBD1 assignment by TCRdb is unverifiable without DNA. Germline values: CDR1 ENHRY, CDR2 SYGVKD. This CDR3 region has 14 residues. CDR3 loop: CAIRQGRSLDEQYF.

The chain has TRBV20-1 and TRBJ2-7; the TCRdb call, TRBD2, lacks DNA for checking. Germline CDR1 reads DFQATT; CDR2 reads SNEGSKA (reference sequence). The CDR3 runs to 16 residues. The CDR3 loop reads CSASGRGLAGVHEQYF.

The CDR3 is CASSQDTRVTSGSTQYF. The chain employs TRBV4-1 and TRBJ2-3; TCRdb reports TRBD2, a call that lacks DNA to check it against. The CDR3 is made up of 17 amino acids. Germline V gene data show CDR1 as MGHRA and CDR2 as YSYEKL.

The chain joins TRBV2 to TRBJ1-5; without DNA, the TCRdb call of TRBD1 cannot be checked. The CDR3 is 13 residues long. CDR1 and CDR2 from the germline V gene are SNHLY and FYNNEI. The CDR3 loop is CASSTGVPQPQHF.

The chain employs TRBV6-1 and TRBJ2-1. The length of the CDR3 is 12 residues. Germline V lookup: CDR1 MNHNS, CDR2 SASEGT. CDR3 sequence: CASSVLYNEQFF.

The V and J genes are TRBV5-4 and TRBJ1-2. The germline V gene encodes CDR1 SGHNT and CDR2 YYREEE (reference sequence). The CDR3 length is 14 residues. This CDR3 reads CASSLLRGGGGYTF.

The chain's CDR3 is CASTGIGVPGANVLTF. The chain is built from TRBV27 and TRBJ2-6; without DNA, the TCRdb call of TRBD1 cannot be checked. The CDR3 spans 16 residues. CDR1 is MNHEY, CDR2 SMNVEV, per germline (reference sequence).

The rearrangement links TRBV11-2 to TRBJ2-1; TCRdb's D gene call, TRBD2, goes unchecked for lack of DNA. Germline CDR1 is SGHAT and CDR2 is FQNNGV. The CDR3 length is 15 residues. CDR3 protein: CASKRGTSGFPEQFF.

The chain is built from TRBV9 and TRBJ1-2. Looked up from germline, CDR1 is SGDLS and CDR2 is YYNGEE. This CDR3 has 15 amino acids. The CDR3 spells CASSVDRPINYGYTF.

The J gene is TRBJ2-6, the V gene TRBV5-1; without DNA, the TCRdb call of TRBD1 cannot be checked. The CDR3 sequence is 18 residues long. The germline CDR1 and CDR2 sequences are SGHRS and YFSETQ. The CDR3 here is CASSLAAGKSSGANVLTF.

CDR3 in amino acids: CASSFVDSRTDTQYF. V usage is TRBV5-6 and J usage is TRBJ2-3; TCRdb gives TRBD2 as the D gene, but with no DNA this cannot be confirmed. The CDR3 totals 15 residues. Germline values: CDR1 SGHDT, CDR2 YYEEEE.

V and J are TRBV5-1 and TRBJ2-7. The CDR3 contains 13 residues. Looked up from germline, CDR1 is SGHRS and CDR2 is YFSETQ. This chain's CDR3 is CASSWNNGYEQYF.

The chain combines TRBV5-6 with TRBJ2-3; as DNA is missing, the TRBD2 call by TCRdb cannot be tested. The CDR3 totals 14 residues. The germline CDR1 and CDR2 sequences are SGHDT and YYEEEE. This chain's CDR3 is CASSRLAGEDTQYF.

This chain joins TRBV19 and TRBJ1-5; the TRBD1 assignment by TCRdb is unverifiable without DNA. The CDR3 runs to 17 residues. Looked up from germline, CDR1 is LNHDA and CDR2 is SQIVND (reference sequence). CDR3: CASSSSLQGTNNQPQHF.

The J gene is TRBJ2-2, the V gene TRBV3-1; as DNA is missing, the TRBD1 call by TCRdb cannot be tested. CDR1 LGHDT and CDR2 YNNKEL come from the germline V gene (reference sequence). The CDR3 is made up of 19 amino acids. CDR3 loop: CASSQYIGTQATNTGELFF. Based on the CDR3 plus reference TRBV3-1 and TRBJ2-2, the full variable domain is DTAVSQTPKYLVTQMGNDKSIKCEQNLGHDTMYWYKQDSKKFLKIMFSYNNKELIINETVPNRFSPKSPDKAHLNLHINSLELGDSAVYFCASSQYIGTQATNTGELFFGEGSRLTVL.

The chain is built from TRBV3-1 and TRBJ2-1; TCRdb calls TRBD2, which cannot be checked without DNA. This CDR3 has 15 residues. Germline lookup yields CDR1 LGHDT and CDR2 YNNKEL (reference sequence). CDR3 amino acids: CASSQGRAGYNEQFF.

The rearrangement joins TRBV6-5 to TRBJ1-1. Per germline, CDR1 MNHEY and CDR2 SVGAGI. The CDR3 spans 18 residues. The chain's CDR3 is CASSYAGVYQVMNTEAFF.

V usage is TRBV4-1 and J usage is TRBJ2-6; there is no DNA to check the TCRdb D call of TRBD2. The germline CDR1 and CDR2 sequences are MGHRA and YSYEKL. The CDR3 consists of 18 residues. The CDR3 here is CASSQWTSGRSGANVLTF.